What follows are 3 T cell receptor beta chains derived from one specimen sequenced in a study of T cells in Graves' hyperthyroidism and ophthalmopathy. Amplified regions were TCR beta CDR3 sequences from RNA transcripts. First-round RT-PCR targeting the TCR CDR3 was performed with the HTBI primer set. TCRdb reprocessed the multiplex PCR reads via MiXCR and lists one record per CDR3 protein. Of 450,000 to 650,000 distinct CDR3 sequences listed, 14% are singletons. Sequencing used blood. The source is a woman between 18 and 30 years old with Graves' ophthalmopathy.

This clonotype was seen many times. The V call is TRBV5-4, the J call TRBJ2-7; D is undetermined. CDR3 size: 14 residues. V was pared by 0 bases and J by 0 bases, with 7 bases between. CDR1 is SGHNT, CDR2 YYREEE, per germline (reference sequence). The CDR3 loop is CASSLDGVSYEQYF. The DNA of the CDR3 is TGTGCCAGCAGCTTGGACGGTGTCTCCTACGAGCAGTACTTC.

The CDR3 spells CASSYSPGQGSGNTIYF. The CDR3 DNA reads as TGCGCCAGCAGCTATTCACCGGGACAGGGCTCTGGAAACACCATATATTTT. V is TRBV5-1 and J is TRBJ1-3, with 9 positions matching TRBD1. This CDR3 region has 17 residues. V lost 3 bases to trimming and J lost 0 bases; unmatched junction nucleotides: 7. Germline CDR1 reads SGHRS; CDR2 reads YFSETQ.

This clonotype was found many times. J is TRBJ2-3 and V is TRBV20-1; D is unclear. Trimming left V 5 bases short and J 0 bases short, with 18 bases between. Germline V gene sequence: CDR1 DFQATT, CDR2 SNEGSKA (reference sequence). CDR3 length: 16 residues. The CDR3 DNA follows: TGCAGTGCTCCCACTGGCCACTTCTCTAGCACAGATACGCAGTATTTT. Translated: CSAPTGHFSSTDTQYF.